This T cell receptor (beta chain) was recovered during a study of CD8 T cells in ankylosing spondylitis. Whole-study results and caveats: A number of the motif variants had already been described in reactive arthritis synovial fluid and blood. Blood from ankylosing spondylitis patients appeared to carry a characteristic eight-variant TCR beta motif. The study looked at matched synovial fluid samples from ankylosing spondylitis patients. Disease-linked clones were reported to be significantly enriched there.

MiXCR was run by TCRdb on the 5' RACE reads, yielding one entry per CDR3 protein. The data show fewer than 250,000 distinct CDR3 sequences, 10% seen once. CDR3 length: 13 residues. From germline, CDR1 is DFQATT and CDR2 SNEGSKA (reference sequence). The germline V and J ends were trimmed by 5 bases and 0 bases, with 10 bases remaining between them. This clonotype was seen ten or more times. The target antigen is unknown. This sequence joins TRBV20-1 and TRBJ2-5, with D possibly TRBD2 on 6 matching bases. Material: blood, either unsorted or a sorted T cell fraction (not recorded which). The receptor was isolated from a male donor with ankylosing spondylitis or in good health (not recorded which). The CDR3 DNA reads as TGCAGTGCTCTTGGGACTTACCAAGAGACCCAGTACTTC. Amino acid sequence: CSALGTYQETQYF.